This is a list of T cell receptor beta chains from one sample in a study of cytomegalovirus exposure and HLA in healthy donors. This table comes from immunoSEQ multiplex PCR, and its TCRdb copy is limited to in-frame clones, with some not included. The sample records roughly 87,000 clones, 79% being singletons. Material for sequencing was PBMCs. These receptors were obtained from a woman aged 40-49 years in good health and CMV-seropositive. The CDR3 runs from the conserved cysteine through the conserved F or W. Clone size is given for some rows only: seen once, a few or many times, or a class if the clone is expanded.

>TRBV30|TRBJ1-5|13|.
CAWSVQGSQPQHF
>TRBV19|TRBJ2-7|14|.
CASRVGQGAYEQYF
>TRBV6-1|TRBJ2-3|17|.
CASSEWAGGPSTDTQYF
>TRBV7-9|TRBJ2-3|17|.
CASSPLHSGSGADTQYF
>TRBV28|TRBJ2-2|15|.
CASSFRGKNTGELFF
>TRBV19|TRBJ2-7|14|.
CASSIGGRAYEQYF
>TRBV6-5|TRBJ1-1|13|once
CASSYGTLTEAFF
>TRBV19|TRBJ2-7|13|.
CASSIERGREQYF
>TRBV28|TRBJ2-1|18|few
CASAALELDGRGNNEQFF
>TRBV30|TRBJ1-2|13|.
CAWTSYSGGGYTF
>TRBV9|TRBJ1-5|14|.
CASSAGQGNQPQHF
>TRBV18|TRBJ1-3|13|.
CASSPRSGNTIYF
>TRBV19|TRBJ1-2|11|.
CASEGLWGYTF
>TRBV27|TRBJ2-3|15|.
CASSYRVGDPDTQYF
>TRBV7-3|TRBJ2-1|16|once
CASSPDSGGFYNEQFF
>TRBV2|TRBJ2-1|18|.
CASSERLWGTSGRTEQFF
>TRBV11-1|TRBJ1-1|15|.
CASSLGRGRALEAFF
>TRBV28|TRBJ1-2|15|once
CASSFFNRGTYGYTF
>TRBV27|TRBJ1-1|13|.
CASRLHSSGEAFF
>TRBV27|TRBJ1-1|14|.
CASSLSDRGPEAFF
>TRBV5-1|TRBJ2-1|13|few
CASRTISYNEQFF
>TRBV28|TRBJ1-1|15|.
CASSGLGGADTEAFF
>TRBV2|TRBJ2-1|13|once
CASNIVRSNEQFF
>TRBV6-4|TRBJ2-3|15|.
CASSEGLGLTDTQYF
>TRBV27|TRBJ1-2|15|.
CASSSTGGGDYGYTF
>TRBV9|TRBJ2-5|12|.
CASSVAQETQYF
>TRBV5-4|TRBJ2-1|16|once
CASSLAGTSGSYEQFF